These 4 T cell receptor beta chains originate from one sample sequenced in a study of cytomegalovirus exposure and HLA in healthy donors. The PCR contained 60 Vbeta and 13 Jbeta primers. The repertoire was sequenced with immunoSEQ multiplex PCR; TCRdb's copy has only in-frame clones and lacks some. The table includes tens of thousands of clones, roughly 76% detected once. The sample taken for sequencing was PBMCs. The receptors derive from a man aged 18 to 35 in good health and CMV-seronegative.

Here the CDR3 reads CASSYGSLRGTDTQYF. The CDR3 DNA follows: TGTGCCAGCAGTTACGGTTCCCTTCGGGGAACAGATACGCAGTATTTT. The chain uses TRBV6-6 and TRBJ2-3; weak D call: TRBD2 (5 bases). The V end was cut by 2 bases, the J end by 3 bases, with 15 bases between. The CDR3 sequence is 16 residues long. Germline V gene lookup returns CDR1 MNHNY and CDR2 SVGAGI (reference sequence).

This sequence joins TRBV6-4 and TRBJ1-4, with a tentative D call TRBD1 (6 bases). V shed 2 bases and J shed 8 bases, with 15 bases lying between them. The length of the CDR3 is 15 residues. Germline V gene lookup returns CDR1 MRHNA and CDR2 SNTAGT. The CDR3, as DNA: TGTGCCAGCAGTGACCGGGCCGGGGGGGGCGAAAAACTGTTTTTT. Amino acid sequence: CASSDRAGGGEKLFF.

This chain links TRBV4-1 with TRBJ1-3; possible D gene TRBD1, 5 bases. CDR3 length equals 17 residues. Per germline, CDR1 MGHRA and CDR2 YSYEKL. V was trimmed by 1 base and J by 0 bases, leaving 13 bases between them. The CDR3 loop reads CASSQGLGAFSGNTIYF. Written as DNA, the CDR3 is TGCGCCAGCAGCCAAGGGCTAGGGGCCTTCTCTGGAAACACCATATATTTT.

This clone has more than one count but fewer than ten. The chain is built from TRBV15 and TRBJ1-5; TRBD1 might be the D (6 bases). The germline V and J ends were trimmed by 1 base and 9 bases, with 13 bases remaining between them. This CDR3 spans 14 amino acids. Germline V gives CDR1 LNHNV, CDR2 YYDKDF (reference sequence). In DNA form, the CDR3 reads TGTGCCACCAGCAGAGGGCACAGGGATCGGCCCCAGCATTTT. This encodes CATSRGHRDRPQHF.